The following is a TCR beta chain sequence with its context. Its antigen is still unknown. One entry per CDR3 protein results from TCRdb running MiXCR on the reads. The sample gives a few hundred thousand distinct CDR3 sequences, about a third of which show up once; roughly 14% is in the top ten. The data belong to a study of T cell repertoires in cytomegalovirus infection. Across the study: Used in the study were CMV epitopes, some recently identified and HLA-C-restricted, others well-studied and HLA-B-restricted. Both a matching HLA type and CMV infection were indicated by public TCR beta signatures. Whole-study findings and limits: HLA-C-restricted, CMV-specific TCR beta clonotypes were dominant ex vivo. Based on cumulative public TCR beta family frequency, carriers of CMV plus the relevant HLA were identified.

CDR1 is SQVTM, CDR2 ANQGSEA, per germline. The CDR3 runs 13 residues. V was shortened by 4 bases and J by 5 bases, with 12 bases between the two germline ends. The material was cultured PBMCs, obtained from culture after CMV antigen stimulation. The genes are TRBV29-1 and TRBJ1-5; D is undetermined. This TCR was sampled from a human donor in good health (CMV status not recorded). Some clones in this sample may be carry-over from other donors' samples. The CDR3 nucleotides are TGCAGCGTTGCAGACGGCGGCCATCAGCCCCAGCATTTT. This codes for CSVADGGHQPQHF.